This TCR beta chain was found in a study of blood T cell repertoires in COVID-19. Study-wide background: Acute and convalescent COVID-19 specimens originated in the United States, Italy and Spain. PBMCs, B-cell-depleted T cells, or T cells provided the cDNA or gDNA that made up the material.

In the source study's methods: It was from reference gene primer amplification that nucleated cell counts were estimated. The repertoire was sequenced with immunoSEQ multiplex PCR; TCRdb's copy has only in-frame clones and lacks some. V, J and clone size reflect that table, while D and trimming were determined from the DNA. The table shows 250,000 to 400,000 clones, with around 85% occurring only once. The CDR3 has 12 amino acids. Germline V gives CDR1 SGHTA, CDR2 FQGNSA. Trimming cost V 3 bases and J 8 bases, with 8 bases left between them. The sample taken for sequencing was PBMCs or T cells enriched from blood (not recorded which). This sequence was found in a woman aged 25 to 39 who had been exposed to COVID-19. This sequence joins TRBV7-2 and TRBJ2-1, with D possibly TRBD2 on 6 matching bases. The CDR3 sequence: CASSLLAYEQFF. The CDR3 region has the DNA TGTGCCAGCAGCTTGCTAGCGTATGAGCAGTTCTTC.